What follows are 21 T cell receptor beta chains derived from one specimen sequenced in a study of CD8 T cells in ankylosing spondylitis. TCRdb redid the calling of the 5' RACE reads with MiXCR, one entry per CDR3 protein. The table records 130,000 or so distinct CDR3 sequences, under 20% of them present only once. These receptors have no identified antigens. Study results and caveats: What appeared characteristic of ankylosing spondylitis blood was a TCR beta motif of about eight highly homologous variants.

Input material: blood, either unsorted or a sorted T cell fraction (not recorded which). These receptors were obtained from a male donor with ankylosing spondylitis.

This clonotype appeared a few times. V is TRBV20-1 and J is TRBJ2-1, with TRBD2 matching over 9 bases. V lost 3 bases, J lost 7 bases, and 13 bases stayed unmatched. This CDR3 is built from 16 residues. The V gene's germline CDR1 is DFQATT and CDR2 SNEGSKA (reference sequence). CDR3 sequence reads: CSARRMGGRAVNEQFF. CDR3 DNA sequence: TGCAGTGCTAGGAGAATGGGCGGGAGGGCCGTAAATGAGCAGTTCTTC.

The chain employs TRBV28 and TRBJ1-3, with unresolved D. CDR3 length: 14 amino acids. V lost 4 bases, J lost 2 bases, and 9 bases lay in between. CDR1 MDHEN and CDR2 SYDVKM come from the germline V gene. For the CDR3, the DNA is TGTGCCAGCAGTTACGACAACGCTGGAAACACCATATATTTT. Protein product: CASSYDNAGNTIYF.

This clonotype has only a few counts. The rearrangement joins TRBV2 to TRBJ2-1; TRBD2 matches 12 bases. The V gene's germline CDR1 is SNHLY and CDR2 FYNNEI. V shed 5 bases, J shed 7 bases, and the junction held 9 bases outside the gene matches. The CDR3 sequence is 16 residues long. As DNA, the CDR3 is TGTGCCAGCAGTCTCCTAGCGGGAGGGCCCTGGAATGAGCAGTTCTTC. Protein product: CASSLLAGGPWNEQFF.

This clonotype was counted only a few times. This chain uses TRBV28 with TRBJ2-7, with D unresolved. With 3 bases removed from V and 0 bases from J, the gap between germline ends came to 12 bases. The CDR3 is 15 amino acids. CDR1 MDHEN and CDR2 SYDVKM come from the germline V gene. DNA of the CDR3: TGTGCCAGCAGTTTCGAGCAATTCAGCTCCTACGAGCAGTACTTC. It encodes CASSFEQFSSYEQYF.

This CDR3 is CSADRNGDGYTF. Written as DNA, the CDR3 is TGCAGCGCTGACAGGAATGGAGACGGCTACACCTTC. The chain joins TRBV29-1 to TRBJ1-2, with D tentatively TRBD1 (6 bases). The germline gives CDR1 SQVTM, CDR2 ANQGSEA. Deletions cut 7 bases from V and 8 bases from J, with 17 bases between. CDR3 length equals 12 residues. The entire variable domain, with the rest obtained from reference TRBV29-1 and TRBJ1-2, is as follows: SAVISQKPSRDICQRGTSLTIQCQVDSQVTMMFWYRQQPGQSLTLIATANQGSEATYESGFVIDKFPISRPNLTFSTLTVSNMSPEDSSIYLCSADRNGDGYTFGSGTRLTVV.

CDR3 coding DNA: TGTGCCAGTATACAGGGGATGGGAGACATTCAGTACTTC. It specifies CASIQGMGDIQYF. The rearrangement links TRBV10-3 to TRBJ2-4; 7 bases are shared with TRBD1. Germline V gene lookup returns CDR1 ENHRY and CDR2 SYGVKD. The CDR3 totals 13 residues. Germline trimming cut 10 bases from V and 8 bases from J; bases unmatched to any gene: 11.

This clonotype was detected a few times. V is TRBV12-3 or TRBV12-4 and J is TRBJ2-2; 7 positions agree with TRBD1. The CDR3 loop spans 15 amino acids. After removal of 5 bases from V and 4 bases from J, the junction contained 7 bases not matched to a gene. In DNA, the CDR3 is TGTGCCAGCAGTGGACAGGAGACGCGCACCGGGGAGCTGTTTTTT. Protein product: CASSGQETRTGELFF.

This clonotype was detected a few times. The chain uses TRBV6-1 and TRBJ2-5, with 7 bases matching TRBD2. The germline CDR1 and CDR2 sequences are MNHNS and SASEGT. V shed 6 bases, J shed 4 bases, and the junction held 8 bases outside the gene matches. The CDR3 extends over 14 amino acids. The CDR3 here is CASSWTSMVETQYF. The CDR3 region has the DNA TGTGCCAGCAGCTGGACTAGTATGGTAGAGACCCAGTACTTC.

The chain uses TRBV25-1 and TRBJ2-3; D might be TRBD1 (6 bases). Per germline, CDR1 MGHDK and CDR2 SYGVNS. This CDR3 contains 15 residues. Trimming stripped 1 base from V and 6 bases from J, with 14 bases between. The CDR3 DNA is TGTGCCAGCAGTGAATTAAAACAGGGTTCGGATACGCAGTATTTT. It specifies CASSELKQGSDTQYF.

The CDR3 sequence: CASSPRMGPETQYF. Written as DNA, the CDR3 is TGTGCCAGCAGCCCGCGAATGGGCCCGGAGACCCAGTACTTC. The genes are TRBV7-8 and TRBJ2-5; D unresolved. Trimming cost V 5 bases and J 5 bases, with 15 bases left between them. This CDR3 is 14 amino acids long. Germline CDR1 and CDR2: SGHVS and FQNEAQ. Using reference TRBV7-8 and TRBJ2-5 for the parts outside the CDR3, the full variable domain is GAGVSQSPRYKVAKRGQDVALRCDPISGHVSLFWYQQALGQGPEFLTYFQNEAQLDKSGLPSDRFFAERPEGSVSTLKIQRTQQEDSAVYLCASSPRMGPETQYFGPGTRLLVL.

V and J are TRBV29-1 and TRBJ2-3; a weak D match, TRBD2 (6 bases). This CDR3 contains 13 residues. V was shortened by 7 bases and J by 2 bases, with 13 bases between the two germline ends. Germline V gene data show CDR1 as SQVTM and CDR2 as ANQGSEA. CDR3: CSARDLNTDTQYF. DNA of the CDR3: TGCAGCGCCCGGGACTTGAACACAGATACGCAGTATTTT.

The chain carries TRBV20-1 and TRBJ2-5; 7 bases line up with TRBD1. The ends lost 4 bases at V and 4 bases at J; junction bases unmatched: 3. The CDR3 sequence is 12 residues long. The germline V gene encodes CDR1 DFQATT and CDR2 SNEGSKA (reference sequence). The CDR3 DNA follows: TGCAGTGCTAATACAGGGGCAGAGACCCAGTACTTC. It yields the protein CSANTGAETQYF.

Only a few counts were recorded for this clonotype. The J gene is TRBJ2-3, the V gene TRBV27, with 7 bases lining up with TRBD1. Germline-derived CDR1 and CDR2 are MNHEY and SMNVEV (reference sequence). V lost 6 bases and J lost 2; bases outside the gene matches: 11. This CDR3 contains 16 residues. In nucleotides, the CDR3 is TGTGCCAGCAGCTCTCCCTGGCAGGGGGACACAGATACGCAGTATTTT. Translated, it gives CASSSPWQGDTDTQYF.

The rearrangement links TRBV7-8 to TRBJ2-7; D is uncertain. Germline V CDR1 and CDR2: SGHVS, FQNEAQ. Deletions cut 5 bases from V and 3 bases from J, with 11 bases between. CDR3 size: 13 residues. The CDR3 DNA is TGTGCCAGCAGCGCCCACTCCGACTACGAGCAGTACTTC. Translated: CASSAHSDYEQYF.

This clonotype has only a few counts. The genes are TRBV28 and TRBJ2-7; 12 positions agree with TRBD2. From germline, CDR1 is MDHEN and CDR2 SYDVKM. V shed 4 bases, J shed 1 base, and the junction held 8 bases outside the gene matches. The CDR3 runs 17 residues. The CDR3 loop is CASSSPRTSGNSYEQYF. The CDR3, as DNA: TGTGCCAGCAGTTCACCCCGGACTAGCGGGAATTCCTACGAGCAGTACTTC.

The V gene is TRBV20-1, the J gene TRBJ2-1, with 7 nucleotides matching TRBD1. Per germline, CDR1 DFQATT and CDR2 SNEGSKA (reference sequence). V lost 6 bases, J lost 8 bases, and 10 bases stayed unmatched. The length of the CDR3 is 13 residues. CDR3 residues: CSAKDRTRDEQFF. The CDR3 nucleotides are TGCAGTGCGAAGGACAGGACACGGGATGAGCAGTTCTTC.

The V call is TRBV6-1, the J call TRBJ1-4; possibly TRBD1 for D (6 bases). The germline gives CDR1 MNHNS, CDR2 SASEGT. The CDR3 runs to 15 residues. Trimming removed 5 bases at V and 5 bases at J, with 15 bases between. The CDR3 reads CASSPNRAPNEKLFF. The CDR3 DNA sequence: TGTGCCAGCAGTCCTAACAGGGCCCCGAATGAAAAACTGTTTTTT.

The chain carries TRBV7-9 and TRBJ2-1, with 7 bases lining up with TRBD2. The CDR3 contains 14 residues. V trimming: 2 bases; J trimming: 7 bases; junction bases outside the gene matches: 5. Germline V gene sequence: CDR1 SEHNR, CDR2 FQNEAQ (reference sequence). The CDR3 nucleotides read TGTGCCAGCAGCTTAAGGCTAGCGGCAAATGAGCAGTTCTTC. The encoded protein is CASSLRLAANEQFF.

This clonotype showed up just once. V gene TRBV27 combines with J gene TRBJ2-3, with D possibly matching TRBD1 (6 bases). In germline, CDR1 is MNHEY, CDR2 SMNVEV (reference sequence). The CDR3 runs to 13 residues. The ends were cut back, 10 bases at V and 5 bases at J, with 16 bases in the middle. CDR3 amino acids: CATSGRRGDTQYF. The CDR3, as DNA: TGTGCCACCTCGGGCCGCAGGGGAGATACGCAGTATTTT.

This clonotype was seen a few times. The chain employs TRBV27 and TRBJ2-7; no clear D gene. The CDR3 is 13 residues long. Germline CDR1 reads MNHEY; CDR2 reads SMNVEV (reference sequence). Trimming took 2 bases from V and 4 from J, leaving 9 bases between them. The CDR3 region is CASSLGPEYEQYF. In nucleotides, the CDR3 is TGTGCCAGCAGTTTAGGTCCTGAATACGAGCAGTACTTC.

In this sample, this clonotype turned up a few times. V and J are TRBV28 and TRBJ1-5; D gene unclear. The CDR3 covers 15 residues. Trimming pared 5 bases from V and 5 bases from J, leaving 16 bases between. Looked up from germline, CDR1 is MDHEN and CDR2 is SYDVKM. The CDR3 protein is CASSTRTGFYQPQHF. CDR3 DNA sequence: TGTGCCAGCAGTACCCGGACGGGTTTCTATCAGCCCCAGCATTTT.